These 22 T cell receptor beta chains were all obtained from the same sample, sequenced in a study of blood T cell repertoires in COVID-19. The repertoire was sequenced with immunoSEQ multiplex PCR; TCRdb's copy has only in-frame clones and lacks some. This table has 120,000 to 150,000 clones, approximately 80% appearing once. The sequencing input was peripheral blood. These receptors were obtained from a middle-aged man with acute or convalescent COVID-19.

The gene calls are TRBV19 and TRBJ2-1; 8 nucleotides line up with TRBD1. There are 15 residues in the CDR3. The germline CDR1 and CDR2 sequences are LNHDA and SQIVND (reference sequence). The V segment lost 1 base and the J segment 5 bases; nucleotides outside the gene matches: 4. CDR3 DNA: TGTGCCAGTAGTATAGGGGACAGGAGTAACAATGAGCAGTTCTTC. Translating it yields CASSIGDRSNNEQFF. The whole variable domain, remainder taken from reference TRBV19 and TRBJ2-1, is DGGITQSPKYLFRKEGQNVTLSCEQNLNHDAMYWYRQDPGQGLRLIYYSQIVNDFQKGDIAEGYSVSREKKESFPLTVTSAQKNPTAFYLCASSIGDRSNNEQFFGPGTRLTVL.

This clone was seen only once. V usage is TRBV24-1 and J usage is TRBJ2-1; TRBD1 aligns across 7 bases. The CDR3 sequence is 13 residues long. V was pared by 4 bases and J by 12 bases, with 8 bases of the junction left unmatched. In germline, CDR1 is KGHDR, CDR2 SFDVKD. CDR3 in amino acids: CATSDPDRVGQFF. In DNA, the CDR3 is TGTGCCACCAGTGACCCCGACAGGGTGGGGCAGTTCTTC.

This chain uses TRBV5-1 with TRBJ2-5; TRBD2 might be the D (6 bases). V was clipped by 3 bases and J by 4 bases, with 13 bases between them. Looked up from germline, CDR1 is SGHRS and CDR2 is YFSETQ. The CDR3 totals 14 residues. The CDR3 DNA reads TGCGCCAGCAGCTCCCCCGGCGGGGTAGAGACCCAGTACTTC. It specifies CASSSPGGVETQYF.

The chain links TRBV5-4 to TRBJ1-2; D gene unclear. The CDR3 has 13 amino acids. Trimming left V 3 bases short and J 2 bases short, with 8 bases between. The germline gives CDR1 SGHNT, CDR2 YYREEE (reference sequence). The CDR3 spells CASSSDGNYGYTF. CDR3 in DNA: TGTGCCAGCAGCTCTGACGGGAACTATGGCTACACCTTC.

The chain employs TRBV6-1 and TRBJ2-1; tentative D call: TRBD1 (6 bases). Germline loops: CDR1 MNHNS, CDR2 SASEGT. CDR3 length: 15 residues. Trimming took 2 bases from V and 1 from J, leaving 9 bases between them. The DNA for the CDR3 is TGTGCCAGCAGTGAACAGGGGTTATCCTACAATGAGCAGTTCTTC. Amino acids: CASSEQGLSYNEQFF.

The chain is built from TRBV13 and TRBJ1-1; D perhaps matches TRBD1 (5 bases). The CDR3 is 15 residues long. V lost 3 bases to trimming and J lost 5 bases, with 16 bases between them. Per germline, CDR1 PRHDT and CDR2 FYEKMQ (reference sequence). Here the CDR3 DNA reads TGTGCCAGCAGCTTGGGCCCAGGGCAGAATACTGAAGCTTTCTTT. Protein sequence: CASSLGPGQNTEAFF. Full variable domain (rest looked up from reference TRBV13 and TRBJ1-1): AAGVIQSPRHLIKEKRETATLKCYPIPRHDTVYWYQQGPGQDPQFLISFYEKMQSDKGSIPDRFSAQQFSDYHSELNMSSLELGDSALYFCASSLGPGQNTEAFFGQGTRLTVV.

The CDR3 is CASSEGDSGYGNQPQHF. The CDR3 DNA sequence: TGTGCCAGCAGTGAAGGGGATTCGGGGTATGGCAATCAGCCCCAGCATTTT. The chain has TRBV6-1 and TRBJ1-5; D is unresolved. V was pared by 1 base and J by 2 bases, with 15 bases between. The CDR3 is 17 residues long. Germline V gene sequence: CDR1 MNHNS, CDR2 SASEGT.

The CDR3 DNA reads as TGTGCCAGCAGCGAGGGACTCGGCTATAGCAATCAGCCCCAGCATTTT. It is translated as CASSEGLGYSNQPQHF. The V gene is TRBV9, the J gene TRBJ1-5; possibly TRBD1 for D (5 bases). V dropped 3 bases and J dropped 0 bases, with 13 bases sitting between them. Germline assignment: CDR1 SGDLS and CDR2 YYNGEE. The CDR3 is 16 residues long.

The chain couples TRBV1 to TRBJ1-6; TRBD1, the table's D call, lacks a check against the DNA. TRBV1 is given as a pseudogene. The CDR3 contains 18 residues. The CDR3 region has the DNA TGCACCAGCAGCCAAGAGTTCTGCCGGGACAGCAATAATTCACCCCTCCACTTT. Translation: CTSSQEFCRDSNNSPLHF.

This sequence joins TRBV10-1 and TRBJ2-2, with 10 bases matching TRBD1. V was clipped by 5 bases and J by 6 bases; unmatched bases: 12. The CDR3 is 17 residues long. Per the germline V gene, CDR1 is WNHNN and CDR2 is SYGVQD (reference sequence). The CDR3 region is CASSKKTGGAFPGELFF. CDR3 coding DNA: TGCGCCAGCAGTAAGAAGACAGGGGGCGCTTTTCCCGGGGAGCTGTTTTTT.

The chain is built from TRBV7-8 and TRBJ2-1; TRBD2 aligns across 7 bases. Germline CDR1 reads SGHVS; CDR2 reads FQNEAQ. Trimming at V came to 1 base and at J to 8 bases, leaving 8 bases not matched to a gene. The CDR3 has 15 amino acids. The CDR3 loop reads CASSLVAGDGDEQFF. CDR3 DNA sequence: TGTGCCAGCAGCTTAGTGGCGGGGGATGGCGATGAGCAGTTCTTC.

This chain links TRBV23-1 with TRBJ1-2; D is perhaps TRBD1 (6 bases). TRBV23-1 is annotated as an ORF whose role is uncertain. The V gene lost 6 bases and the J gene lost 4 bases, with 18 bases spanning the gap. The length of the CDR3 is 15 residues. CDR3 sequence reads: CASRFRCAGAYGYTF. In DNA form, the CDR3 reads TGCGCCAGCAGATTCAGGTGCGCGGGGGCCTATGGCTACACCTTC.

The chain has TRBV11-2 and TRBJ1-2; no firm D call. Deletions cut 3 bases from V and 7 bases from J, with 9 bases between. Per the germline V gene, CDR1 is SGHAT and CDR2 is FQNNGV. There are 12 residues in the CDR3. The CDR3 loop is CASSFDAGGYTF. CDR3 nucleotide sequence: TGTGCCAGCAGCTTCGATGCCGGTGGCTACACCTTC.

The chain uses TRBV5-8 and TRBJ1-5, with TRBD1 matching 7 bases. Germline V CDR1 and CDR2: SGHTS, YDEGEE. The CDR3 covers 15 residues. With 4 bases clipped from V and 3 bases from J, the junction kept 7 bases outside the gene matches. CDR3 sequence: CASSRGQSFNQPQHF. The CDR3 DNA sequence: TGTGCCAGCAGCCGGGGACAGAGCTTCAATCAGCCCCAGCATTTT.

V and J are TRBV5-1 and TRBJ1-1; TRBD1 agrees at 12 bases. Germline-derived CDR1 and CDR2 are SGHRS and YFSETQ. With 7 bases clipped from V and 1 base from J, the junction kept 20 bases outside the gene matches. The CDR3 has 20 residues. CDR3 loop: CASSYQGQGAFGARNTEAFF. Here the CDR3 DNA reads TGCGCCAGCTCCTACCAGGGACAGGGGGCGTTTGGGGCCAGGAACACTGAAGCTTTCTTT.

The V call is TRBV6-5, the J call TRBJ1-2; D remains ambiguous. The CDR3 is made up of 13 amino acids. Trimming removed 3 bases at V and 4 bases at J, with 9 bases between. Germline V gives CDR1 MNHEY, CDR2 SVGAGI. This CDR3 reads CASSYGEVYGYTF. The CDR3 nucleotides are TGTGCCAGCAGTTATGGGGAGGTCTATGGCTACACCTTC.

The chain carries TRBV9 and TRBJ2-5; maybe TRBD2 (6 bases). V gave up 3 bases and J gave up 5 bases, with 14 bases separating them. The CDR3 contains 14 residues. The germline V gene encodes CDR1 SGDLS and CDR2 YYNGEE. This chain's CDR3 is CASSGEAGSETQYF. The CDR3 region has the DNA TGTGCCAGCAGCGGCGAGGCGGGGTCGGAGACCCAGTACTTC.

This clone was recorded only once. The chain uses TRBV12-3 or TRBV12-4 and TRBJ2-5; tentative D call: TRBD2 (7 bases). V lost 6 bases and J 3 bases, leaving 11 bases between the germline ends. This CDR3 has 13 residues. The DNA for the CDR3 is TGTGCCAGCAGCCGGGGGGCCGAAGAGACCCAGTACTTC. Protein sequence: CASSRGAEETQYF.

V usage is TRBV6-5 and J usage is TRBJ1-1; 7 bases line up with TRBD1. V dropped 10 bases and J dropped 3; count of bases not matched to a gene: 8. The V gene's germline CDR1 is MNHEY and CDR2 SVGAGI. The CDR3 loop spans 13 amino acids. The CDR3 DNA is TGTGCCACCAAAGACAGGGAACACACTGAAGCTTTCTTT. Translation: CATKDREHTEAFF.

The CDR3 bases are TGCGCCAGCAGCTTGGCCCGGGACAGGGTCACTGAAGCTTTCTTT. Protein product: CASSLARDRVTEAFF. The gene calls are TRBV5-1 and TRBJ1-1; 9 bases match TRBD1. Germline loops: CDR1 SGHRS, CDR2 YFSETQ. The trim removed 0 bases at V and 4 bases at J, leaving 4 bases unmatched. The CDR3 consists of 15 residues.

The chain is built from TRBV9 and TRBJ1-3, with D possibly matching TRBD1 (5 bases). Germline CDR1 and CDR2: SGDLS and YYNGEE. Trimming removed 2 bases from V and 4 bases from J, with 13 bases in between. CDR3 length: 15 residues. The CDR3 spells CASSVTGGQGNTIYF. DNA for the CDR3: TGTGCCAGCAGCGTTACGGGGGGTCAGGGAAACACCATATATTTT.

This clone was counted only a few times. The CDR3 bases are TGTGCCAGCAGCAATGGACAGGGGAGAAGAGCTTTCTTT. Encoded protein: CASSNGQGRRAFF. The chain has TRBV28 and TRBJ1-1; 9 nucleotides match TRBD1. CDR3 length equals 13 residues. With V trimmed by 6 bases and J by 10 bases, 9 bases remained unmatched. Germline CDR1 is MDHEN and CDR2 is SYDVKM.